The present T cell receptor (beta chain) was sequenced within a study of cytomegalovirus exposure and HLA in healthy donors. Across the whole study: A prior analysis found 117 million unique TCR beta sequences from some 200 million T cells.

The table lists this clone with a few counts. The target antigen is unknown. Each donor was nominally healthy when sampled (though unrecorded immune exposures were likely). Study-wide findings and caveats: Researchers reported in a later analysis that common viral pathogens appeared linked to several top clusters. A previous analysis found most TCR beta V segments productive roughly 90% or roughly 30% of the time.

The PCR made use of 60 Vbeta and 13 Jbeta primers. Clones were sequenced by immunoSEQ multiplex PCR, and TCRdb holds only the in-frame ones, with some missing. The data show around 170,000 clones, 82% seen once. Germline CDR1 reads MNHNS; CDR2 reads SASEGT. V shed 6 bases, J shed 5 bases, and the junction held 3 bases outside the gene matches. This CDR3 contains 13 residues. The TCR comes from a woman between 18 and 29 years old in good health and CMV-seronegative. Sequencing was carried out using PBMCs. This sequence joins TRBV6-1 and TRBJ2-7; 11 positions match TRBD1. The CDR3 spells CASSRTGGNEQYF. CDR3 nucleotide sequence: TGTGCCAGCAGCCGGACAGGGGGCAACGAGCAGTACTTC.